This T cell receptor (beta chain) was recovered during a study of siplizumab effects on memory and regulatory T cells. Notes on the study in general: There was no confirmation of the suppressive function of proliferating Tregs from siplizumab cultures. Unstimulated naive T cells seemed to show more diversity than memory cells did, and they also seemed to be among the major contributors to the alloresponse. About 80-97% of proliferating CD4+ or CD8+ clones had no assignable naive or memory phenotype. For mappable alloreactive CD4+ clones, the mean Treg-derived fraction was nearly 70% with siplizumab and 25% to 30% in controls.

Measured with immunoSEQ multiplex PCR; TCRdb has only the in-frame clones, and not every one. The table records about 80,000 clones, roughly 94% of them present only once. Judged by abundance, this clone is large. Its antigen is not known. The ends were cut back, 4 bases at V and 0 bases at J, with 16 bases in the middle. Germline CDR1 reads LNHDA; CDR2 reads SQIVND (reference sequence). There are 17 residues in the CDR3. Sequencing was carried out using CD8+ T cells sorted from blood. The chain has TRBV19 and TRBJ1-5; D is unresolved. This TCR derives from a human donor in good health. CDR3 nucleotides: TGTGCCAGTAGTAGTCATAACACGGTACTTAGCAATCAGCCCCAGCATTTT. Protein: CASSSHNTVLSNQPQHF.